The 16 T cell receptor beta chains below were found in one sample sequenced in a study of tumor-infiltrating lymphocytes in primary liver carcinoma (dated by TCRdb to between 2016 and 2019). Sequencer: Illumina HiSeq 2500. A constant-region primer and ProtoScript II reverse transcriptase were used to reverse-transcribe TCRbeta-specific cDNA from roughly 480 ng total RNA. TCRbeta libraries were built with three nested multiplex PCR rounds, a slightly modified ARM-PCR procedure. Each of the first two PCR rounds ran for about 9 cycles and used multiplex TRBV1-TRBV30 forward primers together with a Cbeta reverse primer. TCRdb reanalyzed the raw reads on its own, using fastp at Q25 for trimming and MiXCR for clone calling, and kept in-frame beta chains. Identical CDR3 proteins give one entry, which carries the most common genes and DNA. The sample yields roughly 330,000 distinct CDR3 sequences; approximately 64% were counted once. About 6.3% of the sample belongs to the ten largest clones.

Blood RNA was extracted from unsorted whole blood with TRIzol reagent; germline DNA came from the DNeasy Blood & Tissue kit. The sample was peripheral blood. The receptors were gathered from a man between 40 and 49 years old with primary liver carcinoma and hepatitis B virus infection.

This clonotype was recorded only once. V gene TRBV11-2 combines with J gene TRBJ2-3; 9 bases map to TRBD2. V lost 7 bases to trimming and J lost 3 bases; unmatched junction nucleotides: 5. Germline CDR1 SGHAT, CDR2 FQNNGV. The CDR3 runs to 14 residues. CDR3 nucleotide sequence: TGTGCCAGCAAGAAGGCGGGAGGGACAGATACGCAGTATTTT. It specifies CASKKAGGTDTQYF.

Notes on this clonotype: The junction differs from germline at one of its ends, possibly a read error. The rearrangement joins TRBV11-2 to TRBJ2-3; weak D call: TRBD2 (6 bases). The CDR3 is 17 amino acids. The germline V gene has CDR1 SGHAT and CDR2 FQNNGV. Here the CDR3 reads CASSLDRRLGTTDTQYF. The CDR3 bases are TGTGCCAGCAGCTTAGATCGCAGACTAGGGACCACAGATACGCAGTATTTC.

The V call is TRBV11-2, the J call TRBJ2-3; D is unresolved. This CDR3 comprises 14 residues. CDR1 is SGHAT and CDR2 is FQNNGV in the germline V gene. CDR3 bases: TGTAGCAGCAGCTCCACGACGACGGCAGATACGCAGTATTTT. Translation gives CSSSSTTTADTQYF.

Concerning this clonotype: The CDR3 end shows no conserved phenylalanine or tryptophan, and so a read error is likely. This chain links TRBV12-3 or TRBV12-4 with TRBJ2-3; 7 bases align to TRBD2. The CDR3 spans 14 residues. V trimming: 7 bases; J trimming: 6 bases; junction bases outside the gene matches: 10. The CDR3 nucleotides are TGTGCCAGCAATAATGGGAGGGCGGGTGATACGCAGTATTCT. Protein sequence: CASNNGRAGDTQYS.

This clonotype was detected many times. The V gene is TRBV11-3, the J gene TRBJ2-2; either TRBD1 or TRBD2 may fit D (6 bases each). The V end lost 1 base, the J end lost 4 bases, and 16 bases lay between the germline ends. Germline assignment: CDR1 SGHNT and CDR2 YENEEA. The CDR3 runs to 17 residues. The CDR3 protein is CASSLGLGGAGTGELFF. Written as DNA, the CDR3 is TGTGCCAGCAGCTTAGGCCTGGGGGGCGCGGGCACCGGGGAGCTGTTTTTT.

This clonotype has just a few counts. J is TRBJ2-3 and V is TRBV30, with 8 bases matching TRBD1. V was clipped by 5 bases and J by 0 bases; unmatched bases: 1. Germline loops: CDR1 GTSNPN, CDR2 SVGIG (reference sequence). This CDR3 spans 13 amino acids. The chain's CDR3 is CAWDRGSTDTQYF. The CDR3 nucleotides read TGTGCCTGGGACAGGGGTAGCACAGATACGCAGTATTTT.

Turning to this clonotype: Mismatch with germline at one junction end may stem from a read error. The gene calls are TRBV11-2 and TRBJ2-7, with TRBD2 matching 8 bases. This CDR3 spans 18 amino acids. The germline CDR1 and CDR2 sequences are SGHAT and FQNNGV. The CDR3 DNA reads TGTGTCAGCACAATCTTTAGCGATGGGAGCGGGAGTCCCTCCGAGCAGTACTTC. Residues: CVSTIFSDGSGSPSEQYF. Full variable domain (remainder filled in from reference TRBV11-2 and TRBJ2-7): EAGVAQSPRYKIIEKRQSVAFWCNPISGHATLYWYQQILGQGPKLLIQFQNNGVVDDSQLPKDRFSAERLKGVDSTLKIQPAKLEDSAVYLCVSTIFSDGSGSPSEQYFGPGTRLTVT.

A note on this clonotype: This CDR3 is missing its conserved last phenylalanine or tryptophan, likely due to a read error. The CDR3 coding sequence is TGTGCCAGCAGCTTACTTCAAGATGCGCAGTATTCT. Protein sequence: CASSLLQDAQYS. The chain couples TRBV11-2 to TRBJ2-3; D gene uncertain. Germline V gene data show CDR1 as SGHAT and CDR2 as FQNNGV. The CDR3 covers 12 residues.

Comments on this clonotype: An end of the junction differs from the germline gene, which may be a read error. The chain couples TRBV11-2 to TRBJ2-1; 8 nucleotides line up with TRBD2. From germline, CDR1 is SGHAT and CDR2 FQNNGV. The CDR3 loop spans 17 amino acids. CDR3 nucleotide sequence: TGTGCCAGCAGCTTCGAAGGGGGATTAGCGGGGCACAATGGGCAGTTCTTC. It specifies CASSFEGGLAGHNGQFF.

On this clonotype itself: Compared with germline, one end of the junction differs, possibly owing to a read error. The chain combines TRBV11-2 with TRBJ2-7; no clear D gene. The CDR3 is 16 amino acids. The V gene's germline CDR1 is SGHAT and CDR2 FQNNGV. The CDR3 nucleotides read TGTACCAGCAGCTTAAATGCAGGTGGGATCAGCTACGAGCAGTACTTC. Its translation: CTSSLNAGGISYEQYF.

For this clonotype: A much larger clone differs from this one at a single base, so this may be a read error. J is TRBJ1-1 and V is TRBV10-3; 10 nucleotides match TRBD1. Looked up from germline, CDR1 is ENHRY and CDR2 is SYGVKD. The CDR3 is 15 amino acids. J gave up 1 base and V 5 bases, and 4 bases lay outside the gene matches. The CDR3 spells CAISKGQGENTEAFF. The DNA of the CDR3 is TGTGCCATCAGTAAAGGACAGGGGGAGAACACTGAAGCTTTCTTT.

The CDR3: CASSSSSSSYEQYF. The CDR3 DNA follows: TGTGCCAGCTCCTCGTCCTCCTCCTCCTACGAGCAGTACTTC. This chain uses TRBV28 with TRBJ2-7; D gene ambiguous. The CDR3 is made up of 14 amino acids. Looked up from germline, CDR1 is MDHEN and CDR2 is SYDVKM. With 8 bases removed from V and 0 bases from J, the gap between germline ends came to 14 bases. Full variable domain (outside the CDR3, taken from reference TRBV28 and TRBJ2-7): DVKVTQSSRYLVKRTGEKVFLECVQDMDHENMFWYRQDPGLGLRLIYFSYDVKMKEKGDIPEGYSVSREKKERFSLILESASTNQTSMYLCASSSSSSSYEQYFGPGTRLTVT.

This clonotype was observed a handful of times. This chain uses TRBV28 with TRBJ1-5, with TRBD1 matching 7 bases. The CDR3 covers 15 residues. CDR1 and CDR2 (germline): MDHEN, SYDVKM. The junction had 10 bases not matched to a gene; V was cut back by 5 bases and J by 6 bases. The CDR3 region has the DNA TGTGCCAGCAGTCTACAGGGGCAAGGGGGTCAGCCCCAGCATTTT. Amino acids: CASSLQGQGGQPQHF.

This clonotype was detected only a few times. The CDR3: CASEQQGAAGELFF. CDR3 nucleotide sequence: TGCGCCAGCGAACAACAGGGGGCGGCCGGGGAGCTGTTTTTT. This chain uses TRBV10-1 with TRBJ2-2; TRBD1 agrees at 9 bases. This CDR3 comprises 14 residues. Per germline, CDR1 WNHNN and CDR2 SYGVQD (reference sequence). The ends lost 8 bases at V and 6 bases at J; junction bases unmatched: 7.

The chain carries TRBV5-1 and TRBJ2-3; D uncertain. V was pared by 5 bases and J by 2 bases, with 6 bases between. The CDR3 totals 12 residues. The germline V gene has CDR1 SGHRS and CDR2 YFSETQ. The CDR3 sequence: CASSFLTDTQYF. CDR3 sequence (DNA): TGCGCCAGCAGTTTCCTCACAGATACGCAGTATTTT. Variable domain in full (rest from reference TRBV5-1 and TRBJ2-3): KAGVTQTPRYLIKTRGQQVTLSCSPISGHRSVSWYQQTPGQGLQFLFEYFSETQRNKGNFPGRFSGRQFSNSRSEMNVSTLELGDSALYLCASSFLTDTQYFGPGTRLTVL.

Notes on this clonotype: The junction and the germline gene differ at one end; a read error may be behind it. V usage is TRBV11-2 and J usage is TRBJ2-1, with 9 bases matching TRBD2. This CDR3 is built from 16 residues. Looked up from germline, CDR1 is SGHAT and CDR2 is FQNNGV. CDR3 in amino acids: CACSPLTSGDNNEQFF. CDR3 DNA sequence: TGTGCCTGCAGTCCTCTGACTAGCGGAGATAACAATGAGCAGTTCTTC.